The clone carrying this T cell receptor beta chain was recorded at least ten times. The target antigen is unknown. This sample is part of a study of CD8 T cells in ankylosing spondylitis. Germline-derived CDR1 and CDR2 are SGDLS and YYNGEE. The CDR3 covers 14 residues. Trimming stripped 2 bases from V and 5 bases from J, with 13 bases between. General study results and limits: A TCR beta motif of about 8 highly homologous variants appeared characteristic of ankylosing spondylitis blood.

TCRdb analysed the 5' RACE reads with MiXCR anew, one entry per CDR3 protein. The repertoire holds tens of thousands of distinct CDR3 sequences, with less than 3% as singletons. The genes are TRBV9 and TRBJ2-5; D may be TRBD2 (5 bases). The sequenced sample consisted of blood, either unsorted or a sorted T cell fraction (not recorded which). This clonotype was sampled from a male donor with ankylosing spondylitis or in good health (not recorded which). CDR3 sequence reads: CASSVSTGWETQYF. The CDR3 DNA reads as TGTGCCAGCAGCGTCAGTACGGGGTGGGAGACCCAGTACTTC.